The 27 T cell receptor beta chains in this list originate from one sample, sequenced in a study of Ad26.COV2.S vaccination and SARS-CoV-2 variants (dated by TCRdb to the early 2020s). Library generation was performed with the immunoSEQ multiplex PCR assay. Held by TCRdb, this immuneACCESS table contains in-frame sequences only and omits some clones. Under half of the omission traces to an unresolved V gene where checked; the cause of the rest is unknown. For this sample the table gives fewer than 900,000 clones, of which about 90% were detected only once. The biggest ten clones account for over 1.3% of the sample. The treatment or condition label for this specimen denotes: some 20 received Ad26.COV2.S at low or high dose, single or two shots; about 5 received placebo; per-sample allocation not given. Repertoires of vaccine and placebo recipients were sequenced from samples collected on day 63 after the first injection.

Sequenced material: peripheral blood, taken in a trial of Ad26.COV2.S vaccine versus placebo. These receptors all stem from a person between 18 and 59 years old who received the Ad26.COV2.S COVID-19 vaccine or a placebo.

V is TRBV19 and J is TRBJ1-5, with 8 bases identical to TRBD1. V shed 3 bases and J 2 bases; nucleotides not matched to a gene: 9. The CDR3 extends over 17 amino acids. CDR1 and CDR2 from the germline V gene are LNHDA and SQIVND (reference sequence). The CDR3: CASSIPSPGGGNQPQHF. Written as DNA, the CDR3 is TGTGCCAGTAGTATCCCCTCCCCAGGGGGCGGCAATCAGCCCCAGCATTTT.

The chain joins TRBV24-1 to TRBJ1-2; weak D call: TRBD1 (6 bases). The CDR3 totals 15 residues. Trimming left V 4 bases short and J 1 base short, with 12 bases between. Germline assignment: CDR1 KGHDR and CDR2 SFDVKD. The CDR3 nucleotides read TGTGCCACCAGTGAGGGGACACCGAATAACTATGGCTACACCTTC. This gives the protein CATSEGTPNNYGYTF.

The genes are TRBV3-1 (or the pseudogene TRBV3-2) and TRBJ1-5, with 8 bases matching TRBD1. V lost 6 bases to trimming and J lost 7 bases; unmatched junction nucleotides: 8. Germline CDR1 is LGHDT and CDR2 is YNNKEL (reference sequence). The CDR3 covers 14 residues. CDR3 nucleotide sequence: TGTGCCAGCAGGAACAGGGGGTGTGAGCAGCCCCAGCATTTT. This codes for CASRNRGCEQPQHF.

This chain links TRBV29-1 with TRBJ1-1; TRBD1 aligns across 7 bases. CDR3 length: 13 residues. V lost 6 bases and J lost 0; bases outside the gene matches: 4. Germline CDR1 SQVTM, CDR2 ANQGSEA. The CDR3 sequence: CSVDRVLNTEAFF. CDR3 coding DNA: TGCAGCGTCGACAGGGTATTGAACACTGAAGCTTTCTTT.

The chain links TRBV11-2 to TRBJ2-7; D not certain. Trimming pared 1 base from V and 0 bases from J, leaving 7 bases between. Looked up from germline, CDR1 is SGHAT and CDR2 is FQNNGV. The CDR3 sequence is 14 residues long. The DNA for the CDR3 is TGTGCCAGCAGCTTAGGGCAGGCCTCCTACGAGCAGTACTTC. It codes for CASSLGQASYEQYF.

Only one count was recorded for this clone. This chain links TRBV6-1 with TRBJ1-4, with TRBD1 matching over 8 bases. Trimming at V came to 1 base and at J to 8 bases, leaving 9 bases not matched to a gene. Germline CDR1 reads MNHNS; CDR2 reads SASEGT. The CDR3 spans 16 residues. The CDR3 coding sequence is TGTGCCAGCAGTGAAGGGACAGGGCCGGGGGGCGAAAAACTGTTTTTT. Translated, it gives CASSEGTGPGGEKLFF.

The genes are TRBV4-3 and TRBJ1-4; possibly TRBD1 for D (6 bases). CDR1 and CDR2 (germline): LGHNA, YSLEER. This CDR3 region has 16 residues. V shed 0 bases and J shed 4 bases, with 12 bases lying between them. CDR3 bases: TGCGCCAGCAGCCAAGATTGGGGGGCCAATAATGAAAAACTGTTTTTT. As protein: CASSQDWGANNEKLFF.

For the CDR3, the DNA is TGCGCCAGCAGCCAACACGACAGGAACACTGAAGCTTTCTTT. Its translation is CASSQHDRNTEAFF. V and J are TRBV4-1 and TRBJ1-1, with D perhaps TRBD1 (5 bases). The CDR3 runs 14 residues. Trimming cost V 2 bases and J 1 base, with 8 bases left between them. Germline CDR1 and CDR2: MGHRA and YSYEKL.

This clone was counted a single time. CDR3 in DNA: TGTGCCAGCAGCTTCAGTTCGGACAGGGACACTGAAGCTTTCTTT. This encodes CASSFSSDRDTEAFF. The chain couples TRBV5-6 to TRBJ1-1, with 8 bases aligning to TRBD1. CDR3 size: 15 residues. Germline CDR1 is SGHDT and CDR2 is YYEEEE. V gave up 2 bases and J gave up 3 bases; unmatched junction bases: 6.

V is TRBV7-9 and J is TRBJ1-1; 8 bases are a match to TRBD1. The J segment lost 2 bases and the V segment lost 2 bases, leaving 4 bases of the junction unmatched. The CDR3 loop spans 15 amino acids. Germline V gene data show CDR1 as SEHNR and CDR2 as FQNEAQ (reference sequence). The CDR3 is CASSLRTGTNTEAFF. Here the CDR3 DNA reads TGTGCCAGCAGCTTACGGACAGGGACCAACACTGAAGCTTTCTTT.

J is TRBJ2-3 and V is TRBV6-1; the D is unclear. Trimming cost V 0 bases and J 4 bases, with 8 bases left between them. CDR1 is MNHNS and CDR2 is SASEGT in the germline V gene. The CDR3 sequence is 14 residues long. The CDR3 DNA is TGTGCCAGCAGTGAAGCCTCTAGGGCAGATACGCAGTATTTT. Residues: CASSEASRADTQYF.

The J gene is TRBJ1-5, the V gene TRBV27; D is unclear. V dropped 4 bases and J dropped 5 bases, with 9 bases sitting between them. Germline CDR1 reads MNHEY; CDR2 reads SMNVEV (reference sequence). The CDR3 has 13 residues. CDR3 residues: CASSWSGYQPQHF. As DNA, the CDR3 is TGTGCCAGCAGTTGGTCGGGGTATCAGCCCCAGCATTTT.

This rearrangement joins TRBV3-1 (or the pseudogene TRBV3-2) to TRBJ1-5; a possible D gene is TRBD1 (6 bases). The V gene's germline CDR1 is LGHDT and CDR2 YNNKEL (reference sequence). V shed 1 base and J shed 11 bases, with 9 bases lying between them. This CDR3 has 12 amino acids. CDR3 in DNA: TGTGCCAGCAGCCAAGCTGGACAGACCCAGCATTTT. Protein sequence: CASSQAGQTQHF.

The genes are TRBV4-3 and TRBJ1-6; no clear D. This CDR3 comprises 18 residues. The germline V and J ends were trimmed by 0 bases and 0 bases, with 12 bases remaining between them. Germline CDR1 LGHNA, CDR2 YSLEER. The CDR3 loop reads CASSQDSVASSYNSPLHF. The CDR3 nucleotides are TGCGCCAGCAGCCAAGATTCGGTGGCGAGCTCCTATAATTCACCCCTCCACTTT.

CDR3 region: CASSEIEGAGHSTGELFF. CDR3 DNA sequence: TGTGCCAGCAGTGAAATCGAGGGCGCGGGTCACTCAACCGGGGAGCTGTTTTTT. The rearrangement uses TRBV25-1 and TRBJ2-2, with D possibly TRBD2 on 5 matching bases. This CDR3 is built from 18 residues. Germline values: CDR1 MGHDK, CDR2 SYGVNS. Trimming left V 2 bases short and J 5 bases short, with 21 bases between.

Regarding this clone: The sample carries other DNA sequences with the same CDR3. The V gene is TRBV4-1, the J gene TRBJ1-1, with D unclear. CDR3 length: 13 residues. CDR1 and CDR2 (germline): MGHRA, YSYEKL. The germline V and J ends were trimmed by 1 base and 0 bases, with 3 bases remaining between them. CDR3 in DNA: TGCGCCAGCAGCCAAGGGGTGAACACTGAAGCTTTCTTT. It yields the protein CASSQGVNTEAFF.

V is TRBV5-1 and J is TRBJ2-5, with 7 bases fitting TRBD1. Germline loops: CDR1 SGHRS, CDR2 YFSETQ. The V and J ends lost 0 bases and 4 bases, in that order; junction bases with no gene match: 3. CDR3 length: 14 amino acids. CDR3 protein: CASSLAAGGETQYF. Written as DNA, the CDR3 is TGCGCCAGCAGCTTGGCGGCAGGGGGAGAGACCCAGTACTTC.

The genes are TRBV10-3 and TRBJ2-3, with 11 positions matching TRBD2. The CDR3 has 17 residues. Per germline, CDR1 ENHRY and CDR2 SYGVKD. V lost 0 bases to trimming and J lost 3 bases; unmatched junction nucleotides: 5. The CDR3 sequence: CAISESPSGRSTDTQYF. As DNA, the CDR3 is TGTGCCATCAGTGAGTCTCCTAGCGGGAGGTCTACAGATACGCAGTATTTT.

The chain has TRBV7-9 and TRBJ1-4; 10 bases fit TRBD1. Trimming removed 3 bases from V and 6 bases from J; junction bases left unmatched: 4. Germline CDR1 and CDR2: SEHNR and FQNEAQ (reference sequence). The length of the CDR3 is 15 residues. The CDR3: CASSLRGTGDEKLFF. The CDR3 bases are TGTGCCAGCAGCTTGCGAGGGACAGGGGATGAAAAACTGTTTTTT.

There are a few counts of this clone. The chain links TRBV19 to TRBJ1-5, with a tentative D call TRBD1 (5 bases). Germline V gives CDR1 LNHDA, CDR2 SQIVND (reference sequence). The CDR3 sequence is 14 residues long. Trimming cost V 4 bases and J 9 bases, with 16 bases left between them. CDR3 sequence reads: CASSSTGPWLPQHF. CDR3 DNA sequence: TGTGCCAGTAGTAGTACGGGACCCTGGCTGCCCCAGCATTTT. The whole variable domain, remainder taken from reference TRBV19 and TRBJ1-5, is DGGITQSPKYLFRKEGQNVTLSCEQNLNHDAMYWYRQDPGQGLRLIYYSQIVNDFQKGDIAEGYSVSREKKESFPLTVTSAQKNPTAFYLCASSSTGPWLPQHFGDGTRLSIL.

A remark on this clone: This sample also contains other DNA sequences that code for the same CDR3. The chain combines TRBV3-1 (or the pseudogene TRBV3-2) with TRBJ2-7; D unclear. With 0 bases removed from V and 3 bases from J, the gap between germline ends came to 6 bases. Germline V CDR1 and CDR2: LGHDT, YNNKEL (reference sequence). The CDR3 length is 13 residues. The CDR3 reads CASSQDRSYEQYF. CDR3 DNA: TGTGCCAGCAGCCAAGATCGGAGCTACGAGCAGTACTTC.

The chain has TRBV5-1 and TRBJ2-1; 7 bases are shared with TRBD2. Germline CDR1 is SGHRS and CDR2 is YFSETQ. The CDR3 is 15 amino acids. The V and J ends lost 4 bases and 1 base, in that order; junction bases with no gene match: 5. The CDR3 DNA sequence: TGCGCCAGCAGCGCGGGAGTGCGGTCCTACAATGAGCAGTTCTTC. Encoded protein: CASSAGVRSYNEQFF. The full variable domain, rest sourced from reference TRBV5-1 and TRBJ2-1, is KAGVTQTPRYLIKTRGQQVTLSCSPISGHRSVSWYQQTPGQGLQFLFEYFSETQRNKGNFPGRFSGRQFSNSRSEMNVSTLELGDSALYLCASSAGVRSYNEQFFGPGTRLTVL.

The V gene is TRBV7-2, the J gene TRBJ1-1; D not resolved. Looked up from germline, CDR1 is SGHTA and CDR2 is FQGNSA. This CDR3 has 13 residues. Trimming removed 4 bases at V and 12 bases at J, with 18 bases between. The CDR3 sequence is CASSSDWNLASFF. CDR3 nucleotides: TGTGCCAGCAGCTCTGATTGGAACCTGGCGTCTTTCTTT.

V usage is TRBV6-5 and J usage is TRBJ2-1, with D possibly matching TRBD1 (7 bases). There are 14 residues in the CDR3. Per germline, CDR1 MNHEY and CDR2 SVGAGI. V lost 2 bases and J lost 7, with 12 bases in between. This CDR3 is CASSYKTGRNEQFF. For the CDR3, the DNA is TGTGCCAGCAGTTACAAGACAGGGAGGAATGAGCAGTTCTTC.

The chain joins TRBV7-2 to TRBJ2-5; D is perhaps TRBD2 (6 bases). Germline CDR1 SGHTA, CDR2 FQGNSA. This CDR3 has 15 residues. Trimming took 1 base from V and 5 from J, leaving 14 bases between them. The CDR3 DNA reads as TGTGCCAGCAGCTTAGAGGCGGGGTGGTCCGAGACCCAGTACTTC. This gives the protein CASSLEAGWSETQYF.

The chain couples TRBV5-5 to TRBJ1-5; no definite D call. Looked up from germline, CDR1 is SGHKS and CDR2 is YYEKEE (reference sequence). V dropped 5 bases and J dropped 0 bases, with 21 bases sitting between them. This CDR3 has 18 amino acids. DNA for the CDR3: TGTGCCAGCAGTCCTACATACCCGAGGGCAAATAGCAATCAGCCCCAGCATTTT. Translation gives CASSPTYPRANSNQPQHF.

The chain carries TRBV7-2 and TRBJ2-3; 8 bases are a match to TRBD1. Unmatched junction bases numbered 4, after V lost 7 bases and J lost 1 base. The CDR3 contains 14 residues. Germline V gene sequence: CDR1 SGHTA, CDR2 FQGNSA. The CDR3 region has the DNA TGTGCCAGCAACCCGACAGGGGGCACAGATACGCAGTATTTT. This encodes CASNPTGGTDTQYF.